This TCR beta chain was retrieved from a study of early T cells in non-severe SARS-CoV-2 infection. Study summary: Chains stayed unpaired after sequencing of bulk RNA from unsorted whole blood.

This clonotype is judged medium-sized. This CDR3 comprises 11 residues. Germline lookup yields CDR1 MNHNS and CDR2 SASEGT. Trimming pared 7 bases from V and 2 bases from J, leaving 6 bases between. Each CDR3 protein gets one entry after TCRdb re-called the 5' RACE reads with MiXCR. The data show about 20,000 distinct CDR3 sequences, under 7.5% seen once. The genes are TRBV6-1 and TRBJ2-7; D not resolved. The sample taken for sequencing was whole blood. The TCR sequence derives from an adult who was a healthcare worker with PCR-confirmed SARS-CoV-2 infection or an uninfected control (not recorded which). CDR3 residues: CASILTYEQYF. Written as DNA, the CDR3 is TGTGCCAGCATTTTAACCTACGAGCAGTACTTC.